These T cell receptor beta chains were read from a single sample in a study of T-cell reconstitution after alpha-beta-depleted transplantation in children. TCRdb reprocessed the PCR reads with MiXCR, giving one entry per CDR3 protein. This sample has hundreds of thousands of distinct CDR3 sequences; roughly 13% occur once, and the top ten carry approximately 2%. The source was PBMCs, mostly from graft donor cells, collected 360 days after TCRalphabeta/CD19-depleted stem cell transplant. The receptors were gathered from a male patient younger than 18 who had a stem cell transplant for acute myeloid leukemia, so the T cells may come from the graft donor. Both conserved end residues are part of each CDR3. Where a row states a size, it is once, few, many or the class of an expanded clone; other rows omit it.

v_call,clone_size,cdr3_aa
TRBV20-1,-,CSPRTHWATDTQYF
TRBV20-1,few,CSASLRPGLAAEQYF
TRBV5-1,few,CASSLAVLAGGPDYNEQFF
TRBV7-3,few,CASSLTVAGGAYNEQFF
TRBV5-1,-,CASSLGGWSEQFF
TRBV7-2,many,CASSLAGYGLAYNEQFF
TRBV28,-,CASSKTVASSYEQYF
TRBV5-1,-,CASSLAVETRTDTQYF
TRBV10-3,-,CAIIESGLSNQPQHF
TRBV29-1,-,CSVSMGIGSPLHF
TRBV25-1,few,CASSAGSIAGQETQYF